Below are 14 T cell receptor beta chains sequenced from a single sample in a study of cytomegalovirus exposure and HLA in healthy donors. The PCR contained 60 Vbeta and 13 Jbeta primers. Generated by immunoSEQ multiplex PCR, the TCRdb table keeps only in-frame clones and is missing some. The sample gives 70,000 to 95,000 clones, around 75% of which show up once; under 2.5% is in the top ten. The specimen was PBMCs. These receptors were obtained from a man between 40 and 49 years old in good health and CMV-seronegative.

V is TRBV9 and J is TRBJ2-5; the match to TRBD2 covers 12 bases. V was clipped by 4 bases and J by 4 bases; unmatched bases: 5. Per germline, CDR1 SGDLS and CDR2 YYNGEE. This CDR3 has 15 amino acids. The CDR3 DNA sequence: TGTGCCAGCAGCACGGCTAGCGGGGGGGCAGAGACCCAGTACTTC. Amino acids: CASSTASGGAETQYF.

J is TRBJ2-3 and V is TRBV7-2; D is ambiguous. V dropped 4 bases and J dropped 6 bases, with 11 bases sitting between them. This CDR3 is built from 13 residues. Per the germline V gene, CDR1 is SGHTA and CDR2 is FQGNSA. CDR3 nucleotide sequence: TGTGCCAGCAGCTCGACCCAGGCGGATACGCAGTATTTT. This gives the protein CASSSTQADTQYF.

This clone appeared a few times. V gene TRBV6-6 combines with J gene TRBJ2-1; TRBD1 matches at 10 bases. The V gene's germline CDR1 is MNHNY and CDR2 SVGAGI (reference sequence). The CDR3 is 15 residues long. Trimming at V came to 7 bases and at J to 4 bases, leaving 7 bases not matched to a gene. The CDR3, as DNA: TGTGCCAGCAATCAACCGGGACAGGGGTACAATGAGCAGTTCTTC. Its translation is CASNQPGQGYNEQFF.

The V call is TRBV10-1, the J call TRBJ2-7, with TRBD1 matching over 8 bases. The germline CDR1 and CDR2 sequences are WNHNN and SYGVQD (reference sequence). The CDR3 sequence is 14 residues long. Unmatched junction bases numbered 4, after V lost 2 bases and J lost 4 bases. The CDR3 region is CASSEATGGYEQYF. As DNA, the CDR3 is TGCGCCAGCAGTGAGGCCACAGGGGGTTACGAGCAGTACTTC.

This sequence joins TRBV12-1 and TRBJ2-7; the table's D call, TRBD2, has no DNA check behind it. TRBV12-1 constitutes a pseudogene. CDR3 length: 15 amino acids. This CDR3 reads CASSSSGRASYEQYF. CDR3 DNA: TGTGCCAGCAGCTCGAGCGGGAGGGCCTCTTACGAGCAGTACTTC.

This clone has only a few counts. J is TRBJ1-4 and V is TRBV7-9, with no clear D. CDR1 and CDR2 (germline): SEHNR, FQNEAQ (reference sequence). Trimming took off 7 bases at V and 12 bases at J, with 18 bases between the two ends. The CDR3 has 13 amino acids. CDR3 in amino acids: CASTPGGVMELFF. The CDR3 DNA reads TGTGCCAGCACCCCCGGAGGAGTGATGGAACTGTTTTTT. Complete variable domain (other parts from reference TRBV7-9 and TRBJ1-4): DTGVSQNPRHKITKRGQNVTFRCDPISEHNRLYWYRQTLGQGPEFLTYFQNEAQLEKSRLLSDRFSAERPKGSFSTLEIQRTEQGDSAMYLCASTPGGVMELFFGSGTQLSVL.

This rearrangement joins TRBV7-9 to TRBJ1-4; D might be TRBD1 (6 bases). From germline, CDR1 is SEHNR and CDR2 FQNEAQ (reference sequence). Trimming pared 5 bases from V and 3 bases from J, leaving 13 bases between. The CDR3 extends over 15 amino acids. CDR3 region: CASSPRGWSNEKLFF. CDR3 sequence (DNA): TGTGCCAGCAGCCCTAGGGGGTGGTCTAATGAAAAACTGTTTTTT. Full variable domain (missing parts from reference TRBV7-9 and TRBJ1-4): DTGVSQNPRHKITKRGQNVTFRCDPISEHNRLYWYRQTLGQGPEFLTYFQNEAQLEKSRLLSDRFSAERPKGSFSTLEIQRTEQGDSAMYLCASSPRGWSNEKLFFGSGTQLSVL.

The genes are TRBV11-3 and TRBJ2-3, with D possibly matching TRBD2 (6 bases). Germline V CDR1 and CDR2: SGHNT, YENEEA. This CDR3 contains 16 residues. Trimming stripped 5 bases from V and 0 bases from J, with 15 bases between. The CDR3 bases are TGTGCCAGCAGCCCGCAACGGAGGGAGAGCACAGATACGCAGTATTTT. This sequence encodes CASSPQRRESTDTQYF.

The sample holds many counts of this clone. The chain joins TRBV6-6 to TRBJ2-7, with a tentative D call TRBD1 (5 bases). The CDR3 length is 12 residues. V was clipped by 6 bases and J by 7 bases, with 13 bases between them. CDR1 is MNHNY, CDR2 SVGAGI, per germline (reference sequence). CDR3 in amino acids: CASSLSKGEQYF. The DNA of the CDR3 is TGTGCCAGCAGCCTCTCAAAGGGGGAGCAGTACTTC.

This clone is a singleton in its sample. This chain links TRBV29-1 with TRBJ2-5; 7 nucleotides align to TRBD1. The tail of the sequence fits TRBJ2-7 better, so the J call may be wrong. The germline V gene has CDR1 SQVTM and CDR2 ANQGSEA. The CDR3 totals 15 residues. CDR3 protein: CSVLPGQAGSYEQYF. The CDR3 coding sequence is TGCAGCGTTCTACCCGGACAGGCGGGCTCCTACGAGCAGTACTTC.

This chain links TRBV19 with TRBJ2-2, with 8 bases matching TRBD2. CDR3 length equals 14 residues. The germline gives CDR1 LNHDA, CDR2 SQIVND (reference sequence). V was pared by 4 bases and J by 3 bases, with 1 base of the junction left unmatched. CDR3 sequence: CASSSSGDTGELFF. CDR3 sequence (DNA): TGTGCCAGTAGTAGTAGCGGGGACACCGGGGAGCTGTTTTTT.

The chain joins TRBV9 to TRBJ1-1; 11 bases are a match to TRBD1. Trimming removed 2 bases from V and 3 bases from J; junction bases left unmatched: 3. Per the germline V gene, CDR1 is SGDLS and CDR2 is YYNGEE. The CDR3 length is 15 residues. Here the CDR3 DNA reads TGTGCCAGCAGCGTGGGGGGACAGGGGGACACTGAAGCTTTCTTT. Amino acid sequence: CASSVGGQGDTEAFF.

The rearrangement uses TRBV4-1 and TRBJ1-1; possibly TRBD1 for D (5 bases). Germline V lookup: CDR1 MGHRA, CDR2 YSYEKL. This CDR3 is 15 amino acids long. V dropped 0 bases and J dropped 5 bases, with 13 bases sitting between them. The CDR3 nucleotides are TGCGCCAGCAGCCAAGATTTAGGGGTGGGAACTGAAGCTTTCTTT. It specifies CASSQDLGVGTEAFF.

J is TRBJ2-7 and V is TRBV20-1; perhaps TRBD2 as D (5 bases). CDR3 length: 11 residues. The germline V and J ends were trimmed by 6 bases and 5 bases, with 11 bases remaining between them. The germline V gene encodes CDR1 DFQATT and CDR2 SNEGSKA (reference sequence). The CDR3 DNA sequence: TGCAGTGCCGGGGTTAGGGACGAGCAGTACTTC. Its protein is CSAGVRDEQYF.